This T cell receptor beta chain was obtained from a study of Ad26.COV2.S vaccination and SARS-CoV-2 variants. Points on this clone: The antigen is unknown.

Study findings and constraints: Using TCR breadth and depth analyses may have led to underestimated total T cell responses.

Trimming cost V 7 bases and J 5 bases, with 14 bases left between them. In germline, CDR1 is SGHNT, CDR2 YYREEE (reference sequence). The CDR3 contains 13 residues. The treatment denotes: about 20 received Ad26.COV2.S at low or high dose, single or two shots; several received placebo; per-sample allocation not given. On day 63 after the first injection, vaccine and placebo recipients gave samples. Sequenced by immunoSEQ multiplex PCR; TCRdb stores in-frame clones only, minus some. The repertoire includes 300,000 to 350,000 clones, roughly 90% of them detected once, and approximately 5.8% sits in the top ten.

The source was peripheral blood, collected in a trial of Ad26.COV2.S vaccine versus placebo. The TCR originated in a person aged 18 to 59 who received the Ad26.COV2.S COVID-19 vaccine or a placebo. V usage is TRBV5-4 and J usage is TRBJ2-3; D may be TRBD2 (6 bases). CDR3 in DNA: TGTGCCAGCGGACCTCACGGGGGAGATACGCAGTATTTT. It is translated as CASGPHGGDTQYF.